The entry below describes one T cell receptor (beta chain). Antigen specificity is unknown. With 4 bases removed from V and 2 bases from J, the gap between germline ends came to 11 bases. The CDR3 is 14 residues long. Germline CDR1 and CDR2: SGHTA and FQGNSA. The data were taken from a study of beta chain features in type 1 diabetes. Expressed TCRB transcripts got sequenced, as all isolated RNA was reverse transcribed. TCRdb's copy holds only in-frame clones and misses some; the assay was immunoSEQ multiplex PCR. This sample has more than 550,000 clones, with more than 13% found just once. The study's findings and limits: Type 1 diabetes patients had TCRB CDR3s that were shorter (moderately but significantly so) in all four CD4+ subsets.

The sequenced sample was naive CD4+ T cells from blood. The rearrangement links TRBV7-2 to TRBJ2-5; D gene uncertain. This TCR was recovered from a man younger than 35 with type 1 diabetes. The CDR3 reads CASSSLGSQETQYF. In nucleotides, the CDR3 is TGTGCCAGCAGCTCGTTAGGTTCACAAGAGACCCAGTACTTC.